This T cell receptor beta chain was identified during a study of blood T cell repertoires in COVID-19. Trimming removed 0 bases from V and 1 base from J, with 11 bases in between. CDR1 is GTSNPN, CDR2 SVGIG, per germline (reference sequence). This CDR3 comprises 15 residues. Clones were read by immunoSEQ multiplex PCR, and TCRdb kept only the in-frame ones, dropping some. The table has around 160,000 clones, more than 75% seen once; the top ten hold 10% to 15%. The receptor was derived from a man aged 55-75 years with active or convalescent COVID-19. Sequencing was done on a sample of peripheral blood. The chain joins TRBV30 to TRBJ2-3; TRBD2 is a possible D gene (7 bases). The CDR3, as DNA: TGTGCCTGGAGTGTAGGGGGGGCCGGCACAGATACGCAGTATTTT. It specifies CAWSVGGAGTDTQYF.